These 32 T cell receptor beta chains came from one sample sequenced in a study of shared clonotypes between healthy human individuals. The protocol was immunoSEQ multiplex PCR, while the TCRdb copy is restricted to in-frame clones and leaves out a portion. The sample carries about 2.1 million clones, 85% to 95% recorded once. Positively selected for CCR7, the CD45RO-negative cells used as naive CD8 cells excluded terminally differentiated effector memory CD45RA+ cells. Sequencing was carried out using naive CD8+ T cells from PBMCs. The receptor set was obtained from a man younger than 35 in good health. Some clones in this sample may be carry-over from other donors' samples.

The CDR3 region has the DNA TGTGCCAGCAGTTCCCACCCGGGGAGTGGTTCCTACGAGCAGTACTTC. It yields the protein CASSSHPGSGSYEQYF. The chain uses TRBV27 and TRBJ2-7, with D possibly matching TRBD2 (5 bases). V gave up 4 bases and J gave up 1 base, with 17 bases separating them. The CDR3 length is 16 residues. From germline, CDR1 is MNHEY and CDR2 SMNVEV (reference sequence).

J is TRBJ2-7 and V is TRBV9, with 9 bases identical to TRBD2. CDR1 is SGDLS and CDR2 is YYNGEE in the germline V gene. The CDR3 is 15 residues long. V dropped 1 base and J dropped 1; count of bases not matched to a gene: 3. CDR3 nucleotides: TGTGCCAGCAGCGTATCACTAGCGGGTTCCTACGAGCAGTACTTC. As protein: CASSVSLAGSYEQYF.

CDR3 sequence (DNA): TGCGCCAGCAGCGGCAATCAGAACCGAAAGACCTATGGCTACACCTTC. It codes for CASSGNQNRKTYGYTF. The V gene is TRBV4-1, the J gene TRBJ1-2; D gene uncertain. Germline V gene data show CDR1 as MGHRA and CDR2 as YSYEKL. The CDR3 contains 16 residues. Trimming pared 5 bases from V and 4 bases from J, leaving 20 bases between.

The CDR3 sequence is CASSVGQGPGEQYF. The CDR3 region has the DNA TGCGCCAGCAGCGTAGGACAGGGTCCTGGCGAGCAGTACTTC. The J gene is TRBJ2-7, the V gene TRBV5-1; TRBD1 matches at 8 bases. J lost 6 bases, V lost 4 bases, and 9 bases had no gene match. The CDR3 has 14 amino acids. Germline V gene sequence: CDR1 SGHRS, CDR2 YFSETQ. The whole variable domain, remainder taken from reference TRBV5-1 and TRBJ2-7, is KAGVTQTPRYLIKTRGQQVTLSCSPISGHRSVSWYQQTPGQGLQFLFEYFSETQRNKGNFPGRFSGRQFSNSRSEMNVSTLELGDSALYLCASSVGQGPGEQYFGPGTRLTVT.

Here the CDR3 DNA reads TGTGCCAGCAGCTCGGATCCTGAAGCTTTCTTT. It codes for CASSSDPEAFF. This sequence joins TRBV7-9 and TRBJ1-1; unclear D gene. Germline assignment: CDR1 SEHNR and CDR2 FQNEAQ (reference sequence). The CDR3 runs 11 residues. V lost 4 bases and J lost 6, with 6 bases in between.

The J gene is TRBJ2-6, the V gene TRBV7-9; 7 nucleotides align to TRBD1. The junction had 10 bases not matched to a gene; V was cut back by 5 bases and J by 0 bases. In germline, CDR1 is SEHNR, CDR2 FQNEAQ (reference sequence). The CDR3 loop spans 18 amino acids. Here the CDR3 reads CASSQPQGTVSGANVLTF. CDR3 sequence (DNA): TGTGCCAGCAGCCAACCCCAGGGGACAGTCTCTGGGGCCAACGTCCTGACTTTC.

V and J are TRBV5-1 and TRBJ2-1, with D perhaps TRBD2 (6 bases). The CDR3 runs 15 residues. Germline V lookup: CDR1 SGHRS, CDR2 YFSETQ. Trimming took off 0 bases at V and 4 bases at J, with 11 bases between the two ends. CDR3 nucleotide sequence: TGCGCCAGCAGCTTGGGACTAGTGGGTTACAATGAGCAGTTCTTC. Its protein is CASSLGLVGYNEQFF.

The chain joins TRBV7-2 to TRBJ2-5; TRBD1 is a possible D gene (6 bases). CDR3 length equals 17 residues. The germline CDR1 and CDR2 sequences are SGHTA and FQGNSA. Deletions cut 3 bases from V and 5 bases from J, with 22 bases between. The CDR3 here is CASSFVGSQGRGETQYF. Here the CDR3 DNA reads TGTGCCAGCAGCTTTGTGGGATCACAGGGAAGAGGGGAGACCCAGTACTTC.

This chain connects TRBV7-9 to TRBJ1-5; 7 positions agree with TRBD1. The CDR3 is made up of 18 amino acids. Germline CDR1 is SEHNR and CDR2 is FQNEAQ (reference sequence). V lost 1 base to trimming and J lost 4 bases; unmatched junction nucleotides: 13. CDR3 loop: CASSLGVTGDAWNQPQHF. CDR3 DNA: TGTGCCAGCAGCTTAGGGGTAACAGGGGACGCTTGGAATCAGCCCCAGCATTTT.

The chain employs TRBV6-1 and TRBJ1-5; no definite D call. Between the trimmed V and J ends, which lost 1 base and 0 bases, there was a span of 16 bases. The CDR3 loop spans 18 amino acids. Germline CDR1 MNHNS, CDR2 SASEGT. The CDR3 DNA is TGTGCCAGCAGTGAAGTGGGGTCCACGGCCTTTAGCAATCAGCCCCAGCATTTT. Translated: CASSEVGSTAFSNQPQHF.

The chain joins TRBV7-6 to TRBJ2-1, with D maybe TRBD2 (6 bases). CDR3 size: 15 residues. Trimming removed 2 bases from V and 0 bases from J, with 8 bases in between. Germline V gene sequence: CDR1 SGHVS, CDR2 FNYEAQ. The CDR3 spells CASSLLAISYNEQFF. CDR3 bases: TGTGCCAGCAGCTTACTAGCGATCTCCTACAATGAGCAGTTCTTC.

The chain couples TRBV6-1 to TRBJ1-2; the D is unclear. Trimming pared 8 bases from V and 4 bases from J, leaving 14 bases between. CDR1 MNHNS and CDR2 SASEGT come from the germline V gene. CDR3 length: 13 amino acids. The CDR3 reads CASALARTYGYTF. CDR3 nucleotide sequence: TGTGCCAGCGCCCTAGCCAGAACCTATGGCTACACCTTC.

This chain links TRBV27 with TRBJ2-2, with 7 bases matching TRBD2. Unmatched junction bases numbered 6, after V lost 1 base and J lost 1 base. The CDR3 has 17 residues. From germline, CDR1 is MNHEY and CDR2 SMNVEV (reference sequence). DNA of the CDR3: TGTGCCAGCAGTTTATTCCGGCTAGCGGAGAACACCGGGGAGCTGTTTTTT. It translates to CASSLFRLAENTGELFF.

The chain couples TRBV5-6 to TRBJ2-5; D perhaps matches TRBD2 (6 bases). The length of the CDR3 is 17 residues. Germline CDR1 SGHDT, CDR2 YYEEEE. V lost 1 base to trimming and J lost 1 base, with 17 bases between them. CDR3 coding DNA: TGTGCCAGCAGCTTGAAATCCAGGACTACAGCCCAAGAGACCCAGTACTTC. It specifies CASSLKSRTTAQETQYF. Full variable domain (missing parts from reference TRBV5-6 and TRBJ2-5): DAGVTQSPTHLIKTRGQQVTLRCSPKSGHDTVSWYQQALGQGPQFIFQYYEEEERQRGNFPDRFSGHQFPNYSSELNVNALLLGDSALYLCASSLKSRTTAQETQYFGPGTRLLVL.

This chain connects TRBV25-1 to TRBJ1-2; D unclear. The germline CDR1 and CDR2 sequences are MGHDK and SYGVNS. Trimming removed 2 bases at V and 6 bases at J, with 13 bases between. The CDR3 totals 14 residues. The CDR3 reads CASSEVGPIHGYTF. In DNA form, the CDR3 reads TGTGCCAGCAGTGAAGTAGGCCCTATTCATGGCTACACCTTC.

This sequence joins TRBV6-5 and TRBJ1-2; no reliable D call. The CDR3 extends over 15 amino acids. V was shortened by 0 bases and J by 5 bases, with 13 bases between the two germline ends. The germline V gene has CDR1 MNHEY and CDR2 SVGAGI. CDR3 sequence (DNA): TGTGCCAGCAGTTACTCGTCAGCCTCCCCTTATGGCTACACCTTC. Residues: CASSYSSASPYGYTF.

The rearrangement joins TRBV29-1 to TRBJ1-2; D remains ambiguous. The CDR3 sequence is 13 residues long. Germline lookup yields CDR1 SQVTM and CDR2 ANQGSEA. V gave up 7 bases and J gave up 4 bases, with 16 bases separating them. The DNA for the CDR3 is TGCAGCGCCCCCGGGGTAGGAGGCTATGGCTACACCTTC. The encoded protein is CSAPGVGGYGYTF.

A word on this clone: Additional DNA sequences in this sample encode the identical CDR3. The CDR3 DNA follows: TGTGCCAGCAGTTTAAGGGGACTAGATACGCAGTATTTT. Translating gives CASSLRGLDTQYF. The chain combines TRBV27 with TRBJ2-3; D perhaps matches TRBD2 (6 bases). CDR1 MNHEY and CDR2 SMNVEV come from the germline V gene (reference sequence). V lost 2 bases and J lost 5, with 8 bases in between. This CDR3 region has 13 residues.

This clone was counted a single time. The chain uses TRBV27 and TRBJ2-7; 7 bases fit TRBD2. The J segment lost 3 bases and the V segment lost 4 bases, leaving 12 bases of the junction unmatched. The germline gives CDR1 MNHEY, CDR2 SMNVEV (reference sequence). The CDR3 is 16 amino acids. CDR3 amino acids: CASSSLGAGPDYEQYF. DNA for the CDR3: TGTGCCAGCAGTTCACTGGGAGCGGGACCGGACTACGAGCAGTACTTC.

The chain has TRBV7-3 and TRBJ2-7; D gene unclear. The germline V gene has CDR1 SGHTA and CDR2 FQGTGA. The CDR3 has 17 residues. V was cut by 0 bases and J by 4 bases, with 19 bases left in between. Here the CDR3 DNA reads TGTGCCAGCAGCTTAACGTCGGCGAGGTCCAAGATGTACGAGCAGTACTTC. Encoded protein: CASSLTSARSKMYEQYF.

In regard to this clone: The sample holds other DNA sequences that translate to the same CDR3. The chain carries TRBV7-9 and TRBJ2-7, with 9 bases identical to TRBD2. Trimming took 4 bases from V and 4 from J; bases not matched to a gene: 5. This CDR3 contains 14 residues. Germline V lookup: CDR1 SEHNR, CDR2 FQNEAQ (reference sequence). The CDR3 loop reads CASSSTSGPYEQYF. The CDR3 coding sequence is TGTGCCAGCAGCTCGACTAGCGGCCCTTACGAGCAGTACTTC.

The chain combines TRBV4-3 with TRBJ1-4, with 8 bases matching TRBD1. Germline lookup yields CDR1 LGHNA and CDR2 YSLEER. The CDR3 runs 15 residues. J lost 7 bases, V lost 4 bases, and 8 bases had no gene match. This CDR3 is CASSRNRGGFEKLFF. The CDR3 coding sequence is TGCGCCAGCAGCCGTAACAGGGGGGGGTTTGAAAAACTGTTTTTT.

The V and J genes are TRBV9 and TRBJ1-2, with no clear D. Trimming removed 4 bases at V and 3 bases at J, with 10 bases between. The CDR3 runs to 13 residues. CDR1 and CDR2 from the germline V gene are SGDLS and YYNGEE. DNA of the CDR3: TGTGCCAGCAGCCTGGACGGAGACTATGGCTACACCTTC. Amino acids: CASSLDGDYGYTF.

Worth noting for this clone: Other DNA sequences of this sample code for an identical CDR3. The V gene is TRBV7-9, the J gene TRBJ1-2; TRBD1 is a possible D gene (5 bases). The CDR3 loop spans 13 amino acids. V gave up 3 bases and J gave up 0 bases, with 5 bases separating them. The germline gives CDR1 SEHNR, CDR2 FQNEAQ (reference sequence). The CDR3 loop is CASSLGPNYGYTF. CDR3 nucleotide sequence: TGTGCCAGCAGCTTGGGGCCTAACTATGGCTACACCTTC.

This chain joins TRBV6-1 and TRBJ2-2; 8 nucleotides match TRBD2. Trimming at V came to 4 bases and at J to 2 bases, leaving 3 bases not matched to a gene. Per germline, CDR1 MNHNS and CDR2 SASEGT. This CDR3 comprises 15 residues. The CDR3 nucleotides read TGTGCCAGCAGTGCCCTAGCGGGTAACACCGGGGAGCTGTTTTTT. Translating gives CASSALAGNTGELFF.

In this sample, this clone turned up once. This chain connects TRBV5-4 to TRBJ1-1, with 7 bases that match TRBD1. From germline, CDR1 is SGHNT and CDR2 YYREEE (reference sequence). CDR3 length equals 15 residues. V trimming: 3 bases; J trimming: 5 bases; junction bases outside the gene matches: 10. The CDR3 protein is CASSSRTGGETEAFF. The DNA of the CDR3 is TGTGCCAGCAGCTCCCGGACAGGAGGGGAAACTGAAGCTTTCTTT.

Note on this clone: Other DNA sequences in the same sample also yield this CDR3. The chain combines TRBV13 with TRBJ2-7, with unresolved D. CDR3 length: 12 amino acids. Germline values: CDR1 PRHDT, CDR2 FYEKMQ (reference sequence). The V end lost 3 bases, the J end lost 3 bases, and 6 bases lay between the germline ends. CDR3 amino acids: CASSFGSYEQYF. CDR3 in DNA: TGTGCCAGCAGCTTCGGTAGCTACGAGCAGTACTTC.

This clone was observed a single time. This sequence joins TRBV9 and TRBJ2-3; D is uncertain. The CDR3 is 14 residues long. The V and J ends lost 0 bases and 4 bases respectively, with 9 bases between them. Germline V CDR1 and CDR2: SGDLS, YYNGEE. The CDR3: CASSVDRRPDTQYF. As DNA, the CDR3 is TGTGCCAGCAGCGTAGATCGTCGTCCAGATACGCAGTATTTT.

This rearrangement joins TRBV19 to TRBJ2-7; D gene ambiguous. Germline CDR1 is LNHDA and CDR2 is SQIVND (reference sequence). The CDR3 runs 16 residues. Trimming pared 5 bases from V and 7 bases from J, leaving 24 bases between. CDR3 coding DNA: TGTGCCAGTAGTCCGACGAGATGGGCGGAGATTTCGGAGCAGTACTTC. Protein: CASSPTRWAEISEQYF.

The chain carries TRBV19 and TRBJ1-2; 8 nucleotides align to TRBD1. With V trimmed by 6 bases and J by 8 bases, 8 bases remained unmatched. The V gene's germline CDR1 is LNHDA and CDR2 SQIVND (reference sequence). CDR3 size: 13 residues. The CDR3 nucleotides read TGTGCCAGTAGGGAGACAGGGGTTAGGGGCTACACCTTC. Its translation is CASRETGVRGYTF.

The CDR3: CASSVPLPGDADTQYF. As DNA, the CDR3 is TGTGCCAGCAGCGTGCCGCTACCTGGGGATGCAGATACGCAGTATTTT. The J gene is TRBJ2-3, the V gene TRBV9; D is ambiguous. The V and J ends lost 2 bases and 4 bases respectively, with 17 bases between them. Germline V CDR1 and CDR2: SGDLS, YYNGEE. The CDR3 runs 16 residues.

CDR3 amino acids: CAIRAGGSEYQETQYF. In DNA, the CDR3 is TGTGCCATCCGCGCGGGAGGGTCGGAGTACCAAGAGACCCAGTACTTC. The rearrangement joins TRBV10-3 to TRBJ2-5; 9 bases match TRBD2. There are 16 residues in the CDR3. Trimming cost V 8 bases and J 0 bases; bases outside gene matches: 10. The germline CDR1 and CDR2 sequences are ENHRY and SYGVKD.